Sequencing of this T cell receptor (beta chain) was carried out in a study of shared clonotypes between healthy human individuals. Study-level points and caveats: It was expected that sequencing depth would affect clonotype sharing among donors. Larger estimated richness was generally seen in naive subsets than in memory subsets.

As to this clone: Antigen unknown.

Trimming removed 5 bases at V and 0 bases at J, with 13 bases between. The germline CDR1 and CDR2 sequences are MDHEN and SYDVKM. The CDR3 has 15 amino acids. Assay runs were performed at deep level. Some clones are missing from TCRdb's copy, which holds only in-frame ones; the method was immunoSEQ multiplex PCR. The table has around 2.3 million clones, around 95% seen once. Naive CD45RA+ and memory CD45RA-negative subsets were split from CD4+ cells. The material sequenced was naive CD4+ T cells sorted from blood. The subset here: CD45RA+ positively selected. This sequence was found in a young man in good health. The chain recombines TRBV28 with TRBJ1-2, with D uncertain. The CDR3 reads CASSPQDAANYGYTF. DNA for the CDR3: TGTGCCAGCAGTCCCCAGGACGCAGCTAACTATGGCTACACCTTC.